This T cell receptor (beta chain) was sequenced for a study of T cell responses to AZD1222 COVID-19 vaccine. Study details: Second doses that came at about 4 or about 12 weeks were put together. Whole-study findings and limits: Of spike-specific TCRs, nearly half reportedly target regions left unmutated in variants. Spike-specific TCR breadth and depth rose after two AZD1222 doses. Among the donors, most were white British and more were female, and clonal diversity was possibly underestimated.

To note about this clone: Its target is not known.

Germline lookup yields CDR1 SGHRS and CDR2 YFSETQ. The CDR3 sequence is 15 residues long. With V trimmed by 0 bases and J by 2 bases, 4 bases remained unmatched. TCRdb's copy holds only in-frame clones and misses some; the assay was immunoSEQ multiplex PCR. The sample contains 95,000 to 130,000 clones, about 88% of which appear only once. The rearrangement joins TRBV5-1 to TRBJ2-5, with 7 bases that match TRBD1. This sequence was found in an adult in good health. The sample was peripheral blood, taken on day 0 of AZD1222 vaccination. CDR3 residues: CASSLAPGQQETQYF. The CDR3, as DNA: TGCGCCAGCAGCTTGGCTCCGGGACAGCAAGAGACCCAGTACTTC.